This is a list of T cell receptor beta chains from one sample in a study of blood T cells in healthy people across ages. TCRdb re-derived calls from the 5' RACE reads in MiXCR, one entry per CDR3 protein. The repertoire has about 1,600,000 distinct CDR3 sequences, about 43% of them found once; the top ten carry around 8%. Sequencing used blood. The source of these receptors is a woman in her late teens or twenties in good health. The CDR3 runs from the conserved cysteine through the conserved F or W. D genes are given only for firm matches. Clone size is not always given. Where it is, it says once, few, many or a class for expanded clones.

j_call: TRBJ1-1
d_call: .
clone_size: .
v_call: TRBV10-1
cdr3_nt: TGCGCCAGCAGTGCGGCGGGACAATCTCAAGCTTTCTTT
cdr3_aa: CASSAAGQSQAFF

j_call: TRBJ1-6
d_call: .
clone_size: .
v_call: TRBV6-4
cdr3_nt: TGTGCCAGCAGTGACCGGGGTCGGTCACCCCTCCACTTT
cdr3_aa: CASSDRGRSPLHF

j_call: TRBJ2-5
d_call: TRBD2
clone_size: .
v_call: TRBV20-1
cdr3_nt: TGCAGTGCTAGAGATTCAAGCGGGAGGGAGACCCAGTACTTC
cdr3_aa: CSARDSSGRETQYF

j_call: TRBJ2-7
d_call: TRBD1
clone_size: .
v_call: TRBV18
cdr3_nt: TGTGCCAGCTCATCGACAGGGCCTCCCTTTCTCTACGAGCAGTACTTC
cdr3_aa: CASSSTGPPFLYEQYF

j_call: TRBJ2-4
d_call: TRBD2
clone_size: .
v_call: TRBV4-2
cdr3_nt: TGTGCCAGCAGCCTAGAAGCGGGACCGAAAAACATTCAGTACTTC
cdr3_aa: CASSLEAGPKNIQYF

j_call: TRBJ2-7
d_call: .
clone_size: .
v_call: TRBV6-6
cdr3_nt: TGTGCCAGCAGTTACTCCGTTCCAGGGTATAGTTACGAGCAGTACTTC
cdr3_aa: CASSYSVPGYSYEQYF

j_call: TRBJ1-6
d_call: .
clone_size: .
v_call: TRBV7-8
cdr3_nt: TGTGCCAGCCGGGTTCCGGAGGGGGATAATTCACCCCTCCACTTT
cdr3_aa: CASRVPEGDNSPLHF

j_call: TRBJ2-1
d_call: .
clone_size: .
v_call: TRBV29-1
cdr3_nt: TGCAGCGGGCCTGAATACAATGAGCAGTTCTTC
cdr3_aa: CSGPEYNEQFF

j_call: TRBJ2-7
d_call: TRBD2
clone_size: once
v_call: TRBV15
cdr3_nt: TGTGCCACTAGTAGCGGGACTAGCGGGACCGAGCAGTACTTC
cdr3_aa: CATSSGTSGTEQYF

j_call: TRBJ2-7
d_call: .
clone_size: .
v_call: TRBV4-1
cdr3_nt: TGCGCCAGCAGCCCAAAATTCGGGACACCTTACAATGAGCAGTACTTC
cdr3_aa: CASSPKFGTPYNEQYF

j_call: TRBJ2-3
d_call: .
clone_size: .
v_call: TRBV20-1
cdr3_nt: TGCAGTGCTAGATCACCTGGGGGGCCTGGAGATACGCAGTATTTT
cdr3_aa: CSARSPGGPGDTQYF

j_call: TRBJ2-1
d_call: .
clone_size: .
v_call: TRBV20-1
cdr3_nt: TGCAGTGCTATACAGGGGGGGTCCTACAATGAGCAGTTCTTC
cdr3_aa: CSAIQGGSYNEQFF

j_call: TRBJ2-7
d_call: .
clone_size: .
v_call: TRBV6-5
cdr3_nt: TGTGCCAGCAGTTACCCCGGGGAAGCCTACGAGCAGTACTTC
cdr3_aa: CASSYPGEAYEQYF

j_call: TRBJ2-1
d_call: TRBD1
clone_size: .
v_call: TRBV5-1
cdr3_nt: TGCGCCGGCAGCTACGGGACAGGGTCCAATGAGCAGTTCTTC
cdr3_aa: CAGSYGTGSNEQFF

j_call: TRBJ2-5
d_call: .
clone_size: few
v_call: TRBV20-1
cdr3_nt: TGCAGTGTTCGGGGTCAAGAGACCCAGTACTTC
cdr3_aa: CSVRGQETQYF

j_call: TRBJ1-5
d_call: TRBD1
clone_size: .
v_call: TRBV7-2
cdr3_nt: TGTGCCAGCGGAAAAGGGACAGGTTATCAGCCCCAGCATTTT
cdr3_aa: CASGKGTGYQPQHF

j_call: TRBJ2-1
d_call: TRBD2
clone_size: .
v_call: TRBV7-2
cdr3_nt: TGTGCCAGCAGCTTAGCGCGGGGGGGTTACAATGAGCAGTTCTTC
cdr3_aa: CASSLARGGYNEQFF

j_call: TRBJ1-4
d_call: .
clone_size: .
v_call: TRBV27
cdr3_nt: TGTGCCAGCAGTCGACGATGGATTAATGAAAAACTGTTTTTT
cdr3_aa: CASSRRWINEKLFF

j_call: TRBJ2-6
d_call: .
clone_size: .
v_call: TRBV7-7
cdr3_nt: TGTGCCAGCAGCTTAAGCCTGGGGGCCAACGTCCTGACTTTC
cdr3_aa: CASSLSLGANVLTF

j_call: TRBJ2-6
d_call: .
clone_size: many
v_call: TRBV28
cdr3_nt: TGTGCCAGCAGTCCTTTATCAGGGCTGGGGGCCAACGTCCTGACTTTC
cdr3_aa: CASSPLSGLGANVLTF

j_call: TRBJ1-5
d_call: .
clone_size: .
v_call: TRBV12-3/TRBV12-4
cdr3_nt: TGTGCCAGCAGCCCTCTGGCGGGTGGGGCAGGCCATCAGCCCCAGCATTTT
cdr3_aa: CASSPLAGGAGHQPQHF

j_call: TRBJ1-5
d_call: .
clone_size: .
v_call: TRBV6-5
cdr3_nt: TGTGCCAGCAGTTCCCGACGGGTGCTTGGCAAGCCCCAGCATTTT
cdr3_aa: CASSSRRVLGKPQHF

j_call: TRBJ2-7
d_call: TRBD1
clone_size: few
v_call: TRBV5-1
cdr3_nt: TGCGCCAGCAGCCGCCGACAGGGCTACAATGAGCAGTACTTC
cdr3_aa: CASSRRQGYNEQYF

j_call: TRBJ1-2
d_call: TRBD1
clone_size: few
v_call: TRBV7-9
cdr3_nt: TGTGCCAGCAGCCAACTGGGGACAGGGGCAAACTATGGCTACACCTTC
cdr3_aa: CASSQLGTGANYGYTF

j_call: TRBJ2-3
d_call: TRBD2
clone_size: .
v_call: TRBV4-2
cdr3_nt: TGTGCCAGCAGCGGACTAGCGGAAGGCACAGATACGCAGTATTTT
cdr3_aa: CASSGLAEGTDTQYF

j_call: TRBJ2-1
d_call: .
clone_size: .
v_call: TRBV21-1
cdr3_nt: TGTGCCAGCAGCAAAGTGGGGCAGGGCTACAATGAGCAGTTCTTC
cdr3_aa: CASSKVGQGYNEQFF

j_call: TRBJ1-5
d_call: TRBD1
clone_size: .
v_call: TRBV5-6
cdr3_nt: TGTGCCAGCAGCATACAGGGGGCTCAGAATCAGCCCCAGCATTTT
cdr3_aa: CASSIQGAQNQPQHF

j_call: TRBJ1-2
d_call: TRBD1
clone_size: .
v_call: TRBV10-2
cdr3_nt: TGCGCCAGCAGTGGAGGTGGATCCCGGACAGGTCCGAATGGCTACACCTTC
cdr3_aa: CASSGGGSRTGPNGYTF

j_call: TRBJ2-5
d_call: TRBD2
clone_size: .
v_call: TRBV6-5
cdr3_nt: TGTGCCAGCAGTTACTCAGGGACTAGCGGGAGGGGGGAGCAGTACTTC
cdr3_aa: CASSYSGTSGRGEQYF

j_call: TRBJ2-3
d_call: .
clone_size: few
v_call: TRBV2
cdr3_nt: TGTGCCACCCGGCGCGCAGATACGCAGTATTTT
cdr3_aa: CATRRADTQYF

j_call: TRBJ2-1
d_call: TRBD1
clone_size: few
v_call: TRBV5-1
cdr3_nt: TGCGCCAGCAGCTTGGATGGGACAGGGCAAGGTGAGCAGTTCTTC
cdr3_aa: CASSLDGTGQGEQFF

j_call: TRBJ1-1
d_call: .
clone_size: .
v_call: TRBV7-2
cdr3_nt: TGTGCCACCCCGTCCGTTAACTTCAGGAACTTGAACACTGAAGCTTTCTTT
cdr3_aa: CATPSVNFRNLNTEAFF

j_call: TRBJ1-6
d_call: .
clone_size: .
v_call: TRBV12-3/TRBV12-4
cdr3_nt: TGTGCCAGCAGTTCCCTTCGCGGGCAGGGCAACTCACCCCTCCACTTT
cdr3_aa: CASSSLRGQGNSPLHF

j_call: TRBJ2-5
d_call: TRBD2
clone_size: few
v_call: TRBV7-2
cdr3_nt: TGTGCCAGCAGCTTAGATACTAGCGGGAGCGGGCAGTACTTC
cdr3_aa: CASSLDTSGSGQYF

j_call: TRBJ2-6
d_call: TRBD1
clone_size: .
v_call: TRBV3-1
cdr3_nt: TGTGCCAGCAGCTCCCTAAGGACAGGGCGCTCTGGGGCCAACGTCCTGACTTTC
cdr3_aa: CASSSLRTGRSGANVLTF